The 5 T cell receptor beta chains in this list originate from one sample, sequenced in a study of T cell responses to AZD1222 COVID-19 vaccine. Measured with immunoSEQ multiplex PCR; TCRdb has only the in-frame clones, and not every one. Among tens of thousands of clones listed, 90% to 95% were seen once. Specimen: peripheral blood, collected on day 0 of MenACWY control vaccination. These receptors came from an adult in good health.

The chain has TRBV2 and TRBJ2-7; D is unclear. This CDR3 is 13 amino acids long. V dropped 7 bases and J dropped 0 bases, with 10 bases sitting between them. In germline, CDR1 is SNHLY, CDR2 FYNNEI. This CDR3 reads CASTPVSSYEQYF. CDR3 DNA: TGTGCCAGCACCCCGGTTAGCTCCTACGAGCAGTACTTC.

The CDR3 loop is CASRGSAYEQYF. The CDR3 region has the DNA TGTGCCAGCAGAGGGAGCGCCTACGAGCAGTACTTC. The V and J genes are TRBV6-5 and TRBJ2-7; a possible D gene is TRBD2 (5 bases). CDR1 and CDR2 (germline): MNHEY, SVGAGI. The CDR3 is 12 amino acids. V lost 6 bases and J 2 bases, leaving 8 bases between the germline ends.

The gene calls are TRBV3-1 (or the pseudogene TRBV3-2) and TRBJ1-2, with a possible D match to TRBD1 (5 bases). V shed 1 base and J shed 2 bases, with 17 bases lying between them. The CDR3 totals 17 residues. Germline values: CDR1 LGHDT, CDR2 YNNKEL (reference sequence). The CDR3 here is CASSQAGRLPGNYGYTF. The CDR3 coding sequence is TGTGCCAGCAGCCAAGCGGGACGTCTACCGGGGAACTATGGCTACACCTTC.

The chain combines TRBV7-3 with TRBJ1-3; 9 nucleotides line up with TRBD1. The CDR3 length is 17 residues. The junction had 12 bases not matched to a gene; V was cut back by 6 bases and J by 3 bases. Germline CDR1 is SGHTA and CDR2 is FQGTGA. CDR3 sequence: CASRLPRTGAHGNTIYF. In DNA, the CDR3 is TGTGCCAGCAGGCTCCCTAGGACAGGGGCTCATGGAAACACCATATATTTT.

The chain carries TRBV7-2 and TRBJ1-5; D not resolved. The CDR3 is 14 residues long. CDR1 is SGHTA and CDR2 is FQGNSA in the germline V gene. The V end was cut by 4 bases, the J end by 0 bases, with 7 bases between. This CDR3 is CASSSRLSNQPQHF. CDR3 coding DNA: TGTGCCAGCAGCTCTCGCCTTAGCAATCAGCCCCAGCATTTT.